These 13 T cell receptor beta chains originate from one sample sequenced in a study of cytomegalovirus exposure and HLA in healthy donors. This PCR relied on a set of 60 Vbeta primers and 13 Jbeta primers. The table came from immunoSEQ multiplex PCR; TCRdb's copy has only in-frame clones and leaves some out. The sample includes approximately 100,000 clones, 60% to 75% of them seen just once. The specimen sequenced was PBMCs. The origin of the receptors is a man aged 45-65 years in good health and CMV-seronegative.

The rearrangement joins TRBV15 to TRBJ2-4; weak D call: TRBD2 (5 bases). This CDR3 has 15 residues. The V end was cut by 5 bases, the J end by 6 bases, with 17 bases between. From germline, CDR1 is LNHNV and CDR2 YYDKDF (reference sequence). CDR3 bases: TGTGCCACCAGCCACTCCGAGGGTGAGGGAAACATTCAGTACTTC. It translates to CATSHSEGEGNIQYF.

This clone has just a few counts. The rearrangement uses TRBV4-3 and TRBJ2-3; 7 nucleotides line up with TRBD1. This CDR3 region has 14 residues. The V gene's germline CDR1 is LGHNA and CDR2 YSLEER. J gave up 2 bases and V 4 bases, and 3 bases lay outside the gene matches. This CDR3 is CASSRTGTTDTQYF. Here the CDR3 DNA reads TGCGCCAGCAGCCGGACAGGAACCACAGATACGCAGTATTTT.

This chain joins TRBV4-3 and TRBJ2-2; 7 bases match TRBD2. CDR3 length equals 14 residues. In germline, CDR1 is LGHNA, CDR2 YSLEER. The V segment lost 6 bases and the J segment 3 bases; nucleotides outside the gene matches: 4. This CDR3 is CASSGGRDTGELFF. CDR3 DNA sequence: TGCGCCAGCAGTGGGGGGAGGGACACCGGGGAGCTGTTTTTT.

This clone was counted once. The rearrangement links TRBV7-9 to TRBJ1-2; 7 bases match TRBD1. In germline, CDR1 is SEHNR, CDR2 FQNEAQ (reference sequence). The length of the CDR3 is 13 residues. V dropped 5 bases and J dropped 8; count of bases not matched to a gene: 8. CDR3 in DNA: TGTGCCAGCAGCGACAGGGAAGGAAGCGGCTACACCTTC. Its translation: CASSDREGSGYTF.

DNA of the CDR3: TGTGCCAGCAGCTTAGTAACAGGGACCACAGATACGCAGTATTTT. Amino acids: CASSLVTGTTDTQYF. This rearrangement joins TRBV7-2 to TRBJ2-3; TRBD1 is a possible D gene (6 bases). The V and J ends lost 1 base and 2 bases respectively, with 10 bases between them. The CDR3 loop spans 15 amino acids. The germline CDR1 and CDR2 sequences are SGHTA and FQGNSA.

This chain joins TRBV2 and TRBJ1-1, with D uncertain. The V gene's germline CDR1 is SNHLY and CDR2 FYNNEI. This CDR3 is built from 15 residues. The V gene lost 0 bases and the J gene lost 5 bases, with 13 bases spanning the gap. The CDR3 DNA reads TGTGCCAGCAGTGAAGCGCTTGAGACAAGGACTGAAGCTTTCTTT. Its translation: CASSEALETRTEAFF.

The CDR3 DNA sequence: TGTGCCAGCAGCTTAGCGTTGGGGGGGGAGCAGTACTTC. Amino acid sequence: CASSLALGGEQYF. This chain joins TRBV7-2 and TRBJ2-7; 7 positions match TRBD2. The CDR3 runs to 13 residues. Germline V gives CDR1 SGHTA, CDR2 FQGNSA. V lost 0 bases, J lost 7 bases, and 3 bases stayed unmatched.

The chain links TRBV7-2 to TRBJ2-3, with TRBD2 matching over 11 bases. The length of the CDR3 is 15 residues. V gave up 5 bases and J gave up 5 bases; unmatched junction bases: 6. Germline V gene sequence: CDR1 SGHTA, CDR2 FQGNSA. CDR3 nucleotide sequence: TGTGCCAGCAGCGCGACTAGCGGGATTATAGATACGCAGTATTTT. As protein: CASSATSGIIDTQYF.

This clone has a single count. V gene TRBV27 combines with J gene TRBJ2-7; TRBD1 agrees at 7 bases. Germline V gene lookup returns CDR1 MNHEY and CDR2 SMNVEV (reference sequence). The CDR3 has 14 residues. V was clipped by 6 bases and J by 3 bases; unmatched bases: 8. This CDR3 is CASRPGTEFYEQYF. The CDR3 coding sequence is TGTGCCAGCAGGCCCGGGACAGAATTCTACGAGCAGTACTTC.

The V gene is TRBV15, the J gene TRBJ2-2, with 10 bases that match TRBD1. The CDR3 runs to 17 residues. Germline values: CDR1 LNHNV, CDR2 YYDKDF (reference sequence). The J segment lost 2 bases and the V segment lost 1 base, leaving 4 bases of the junction unmatched. CDR3 DNA: TGTGCCACCAGCAGAGCTGGGACAGGGGTCAACACCGGGGAGCTGTTTTTT. Protein sequence: CATSRAGTGVNTGELFF.

The chain is built from TRBV7-2 and TRBJ2-1; TRBD2 matches at 11 bases. The J segment lost 7 bases and the V segment lost 4 bases, leaving 12 bases of the junction unmatched. There are 17 residues in the CDR3. CDR1 and CDR2 (germline): SGHTA, FQGNSA. The CDR3: CASSYLAGGVGPNEQFF. In DNA, the CDR3 is TGTGCCAGCAGCTACTTAGCGGGAGGGGTTGGACCGAATGAGCAGTTCTTC.

Only one count was recorded for this clone. The rearrangement uses TRBV9 and TRBJ2-1, with D unresolved. Germline loops: CDR1 SGDLS, CDR2 YYNGEE. This CDR3 is built from 15 residues. Trimming removed 0 bases from V and 5 bases from J, with 12 bases in between. The CDR3: CASSVEGSTNNEQFF. In DNA, the CDR3 is TGTGCCAGCAGCGTAGAAGGCTCTACTAACAATGAGCAGTTCTTC.

The rearrangement joins TRBV6-5 to TRBJ1-3; D call uncertain. Trimming took 6 bases from V and 4 from J, leaving 10 bases between them. Germline V gene lookup returns CDR1 MNHEY and CDR2 SVGAGI. This CDR3 comprises 13 residues. The CDR3 DNA is TGTGCCAGCAGCCGCCTGGGCGGAAACACCATATATTTT. Residues: CASSRLGGNTIYF.